The 27 T cell receptor beta chains given below trace back to one sample, sequenced in a study of T cells in Graves' hyperthyroidism and ophthalmopathy. The CDR3 regions of TCR beta were amplified from RNA transcripts. When the TCR CDR3 underwent first-round RT-PCR, the HTBI primer set was used. Using its own MiXCR run on the multiplex PCR reads, TCRdb lists one record per CDR3 protein. The table includes 700,000 to 850,000 distinct CDR3 sequences, over 35% detected once. Sequenced input: blood. The receptor source for this set is a woman in her 40s with Graves' hyperthyroidism.

This chain uses TRBV4-3 with TRBJ1-1, with D possibly matching TRBD1 (5 bases). In germline, CDR1 is LGHNA, CDR2 YSLEER. The length of the CDR3 is 15 residues. Between the trimmed V and J ends, which lost 0 bases and 4 bases, there was a span of 12 bases. The CDR3 DNA is TGCGCCAGCAGCCAAGAGGCCAGGGCCCGCACTGAAGCTTTCTTT. Protein sequence: CASSQEARARTEAFF.

Only a few counts were recorded for this clonotype. The J gene is TRBJ2-7, the V gene TRBV5-1, with TRBD1 as a possible D gene (5 bases). This CDR3 is built from 13 residues. V gave up 4 bases and J gave up 4 bases, with 12 bases separating them. From germline, CDR1 is SGHRS and CDR2 YFSETQ. The CDR3 DNA is TGCGCCAGCAGCCGGATGACAGCTTACGAGCAGTACTTC. Protein product: CASSRMTAYEQYF.

The V and J genes are TRBV19 and TRBJ1-1, with D unclear. Germline values: CDR1 LNHDA, CDR2 SQIVND (reference sequence). The V gene lost 9 bases and the J gene lost 1 base, with 18 bases spanning the gap. This CDR3 region has 15 residues. Here the CDR3 DNA reads TGTGCCAGCAGTTTCTCAGAACTTGGGAACACTGAAGCTTTCTTT. It specifies CASSFSELGNTEAFF.

This chain joins TRBV7-2 and TRBJ1-2; the D gene is possibly TRBD1 (6 bases). V lost 5 bases to trimming and J lost 6 bases, with 19 bases between them. The CDR3 loop spans 15 amino acids. The germline V gene encodes CDR1 SGHTA and CDR2 FQGNSA. CDR3 coding DNA: TGTGCCAGCAGCCCTCCATGGGGGGGCGGGGATGGCTACACCTTC. It yields the protein CASSPPWGGGDGYTF.

There are many counts of this clonotype. The rearrangement joins TRBV10-3 to TRBJ2-7; D is possibly TRBD1 (6 bases). The germline CDR1 and CDR2 sequences are ENHRY and SYGVKD. This CDR3 is built from 14 residues. V was trimmed by 6 bases and J by 2 bases, leaving 14 bases between them. This CDR3 reads CAISTGTTAYEQYF. The CDR3 region has the DNA TGTGCCATCAGCACCGGGACAACCGCCTACGAGCAGTACTTC.

J is TRBJ2-5 and V is TRBV29-1, with 9 bases matching TRBD2. J lost 7 bases, V lost 5 bases, and 5 bases had no gene match. The CDR3 covers 12 residues. Germline values: CDR1 SQVTM, CDR2 ANQGSEA. DNA for the CDR3: TGCAGCGTTCGGGGCGGGGGGGGGACCCAGTACTTC. It encodes CSVRGGGGTQYF.

Of note for this clonotype: At one end the junction does not follow the germline gene, possibly because of a read error. The rearrangement joins TRBV10-1 to TRBJ1-2, with 9 bases aligning to TRBD1. Germline-derived CDR1 and CDR2 are WNHNN and SYGVQD (reference sequence). CDR3 length: 19 residues. The CDR3 region is CASSLLQGASGKANYGYTF. DNA for the CDR3: TGTGCCAGCAGCTTGCTACAGGGGGCGTCGGGAAAAGCTAACTATGGCTACACCTTC.

As DNA, the CDR3 is TGCGCCAGCAGCCAACAATGGGGAGAGGCCCAGGGGACCCAGTACTTC. Its protein product is CASSQQWGEAQGTQYF. The V call is TRBV4-3, the J call TRBJ2-5; D possibly matches TRBD1 or TRBD2 (5 bases each). Germline V lookup: CDR1 LGHNA, CDR2 YSLEER. The ends were cut back, 2 bases at V and 7 bases at J, with 20 bases in the middle. The CDR3 has 16 amino acids.

This clonotype was counted only a few times. The chain couples TRBV19 to TRBJ1-1, with D uncertain. CDR3 length: 14 amino acids. V was shortened by 5 bases and J by 4 bases, with 14 bases between the two germline ends. Germline CDR1 and CDR2: LNHDA and SQIVND (reference sequence). CDR3 loop: CASSPSSGSTEAFF. CDR3 DNA: TGTGCCAGTAGTCCCTCCTCTGGGAGCACTGAAGCTTTCTTT.

This clonotype turned up a few times. The chain recombines TRBV7-2 with TRBJ2-3; 10 positions match TRBD2. The V segment lost 1 base and the J segment 2 bases; nucleotides outside the gene matches: 6. Germline V gene lookup returns CDR1 SGHTA and CDR2 FQGNSA. The CDR3 runs to 17 residues. The CDR3 DNA sequence: TGTGCCAGCAGCTTAGGATCTAGCGGGGGTCTCACAGATACGCAGTATTTT. Its protein product is CASSLGSSGGLTDTQYF. The variable domain in full, completed from reference TRBV7-2 and TRBJ2-3, reads GAGVSQSPSNKVTEKGKDVELRCDPISGHTALYWYRQSLGQGLEFLIYFQGNSAPDKSGLPSDRFSAERTGGSVSTLTIQRTQQEDSAVYLCASSLGSSGGLTDTQYFGPGTRLTVL.

For this clonotype: This may arise from a read error, as a much more abundant clone is one base away. This rearrangement joins TRBV20-1 to TRBJ2-5; 7 nucleotides agree with TRBD2. With 4 bases clipped from V and 0 bases from J, the junction kept 8 bases outside the gene matches. Looked up from germline, CDR1 is DFQATT and CDR2 is SNEGSKA (reference sequence). The CDR3 is 15 residues long. CDR3 DNA: TGCAGTGCTATGGGGCTAGCGGTGTACCAAGAGACCCAGTACTTC. It is translated as CSAMGLAVYQETQYF.

This chain joins TRBV6-5 and TRBJ1-2, with D hard to call. The V end lost 5 bases, the J end lost 4 bases, and 14 bases lay between the germline ends. Germline V CDR1 and CDR2: MNHEY, SVGAGI. The CDR3 has 14 amino acids. The CDR3 spells CASSESQPFYGYTF. DNA of the CDR3: TGTGCCAGCAGTGAATCCCAGCCTTTCTATGGCTACACCTTC.

The CDR3, as DNA: TGTGCCAGCAGCTTAGCGGGGGGCCGGGATTCACCCCTCCACTTT. Its translation: CASSLAGGRDSPLHF. The chain recombines TRBV7-8 with TRBJ1-6; a weak D match, TRBD1 (6 bases). Germline-derived CDR1 and CDR2 are SGHVS and FQNEAQ. CDR3 length: 15 residues. V lost 0 bases and J 8 bases, leaving 11 bases between the germline ends.

This clonotype was seen at least ten times. The chain joins TRBV5-8 to TRBJ1-2, with no clear D. The V and J ends lost 2 bases and 7 bases respectively, with 3 bases between them. Germline V lookup: CDR1 SGHTS, CDR2 YDEGEE. The CDR3 sequence is 10 residues long. CDR3 bases: TGTGCCAGCAGCTTTGGTGGCTACACCTTC. Encoded protein: CASSFGGYTF.

The chain couples TRBV12-3 or TRBV12-4 to TRBJ1-2, with D tentatively TRBD1 (6 bases). The CDR3 covers 12 residues. V was cut by 6 bases and J by 8 bases, with 13 bases left in between. In DNA, the CDR3 is TGTGCCAGCAGGGGACCAGGGGAAGGCTACACCTTC. It translates to CASRGPGEGYTF.

The genes are TRBV7-9 and TRBJ2-7, with 9 bases matching TRBD1. Germline assignment: CDR1 SEHNR and CDR2 FQNEAQ (reference sequence). The CDR3 is made up of 15 amino acids. The trim removed 5 bases at V and 4 bases at J, leaving 9 bases unmatched. The CDR3 DNA follows: TGTGCCAGCAGCCCTACCGGGACAGGGCGGTACGAGCAGTACTTC. Translation: CASSPTGTGRYEQYF.

The V call is TRBV10-2, the J call TRBJ1-1; the D gene is possibly TRBD1 (5 bases). Germline loops: CDR1 WSHSY, CDR2 SAAADI. Trimming stripped 0 bases from V and 11 bases from J, with 13 bases between. CDR3 length equals 13 residues. Written as DNA, the CDR3 is TGCGCCAGCAGTGAGTCGGCGGGGCGAGTGGCTTTCTTT. Its protein product is CASSESAGRVAFF.

In its sample, this clonotype was seen once. The junction differs from germline at one of its ends, possibly a read error. This rearrangement joins TRBV29-1 to TRBJ1-4; D is possibly TRBD1 (6 bases). The CDR3 runs to 12 residues. Germline V gives CDR1 SQVTM, CDR2 ANQGSEA. CDR3 DNA: TGCAGCGTTGCGGGGGGCGGGGAAAAACTGCTTTTT. Residues: CSVAGGGEKLLF.

This clonotype was seen at least ten times. The J gene is TRBJ2-5, the V gene TRBV7-9, with 9 bases identical to TRBD1. J gave up 0 bases and V 5 bases, and 16 bases lay outside the gene matches. The CDR3 sequence is 19 residues long. The germline V gene encodes CDR1 SEHNR and CDR2 FQNEAQ (reference sequence). The CDR3 DNA is TGTGCCAGCAGCGTCTCATTGTGGGGACAGGGCTGGTACCAAGAGACCCAGTACTTC. Its protein product is CASSVSLWGQGWYQETQYF.

V usage is TRBV5-8 and J usage is TRBJ1-1, with a weak D call TRBD1 (6 bases). This CDR3 has 17 amino acids. Germline assignment: CDR1 SGHTS and CDR2 YDEGEE. V was cut by 0 bases and J by 1 base, with 16 bases left in between. Here the CDR3 DNA reads TGTGCCAGCAGCTTGGGGGTGGGACATACCAAGAACACTGAAGCTTTCTTT. Translating gives CASSLGVGHTKNTEAFF.

Details on this clonotype: This may arise from a read error, as a much more abundant clone is one base away. This sequence joins TRBV9 and TRBJ2-2; D possibly matches TRBD1 or TRBD2 (5 bases each). Germline CDR1 and CDR2: SGDLS and YYNGEE. This CDR3 has 13 residues. The CDR3 sequence: CASGVEGTGELFF. The CDR3 region has the DNA TGTGCCAGCGGCGTAGAGGGGACGGGGGAGCTGTTTTTT.

The rearrangement joins TRBV29-1 to TRBJ2-1; 9 bases align to TRBD2. The V gene end was trimmed by 4 bases and the J gene end by 8 bases; junction bases not matched to a gene: 12. The CDR3 runs 15 residues. The germline V gene has CDR1 SQVTM and CDR2 ANQGSEA. CDR3 region: CSVGRTERGVDEQFF. The DNA of the CDR3 is TGCAGCGTTGGGCGGACGGAGCGGGGGGTAGATGAGCAGTTCTTC.

Ten or more counts support this clonotype. J is TRBJ1-6 and V is TRBV2, with D maybe TRBD1 (5 bases). The germline V gene has CDR1 SNHLY and CDR2 FYNNEI. The CDR3 is made up of 15 amino acids. The V gene lost 6 bases and the J gene lost 8 bases, with 17 bases spanning the gap. CDR3 sequence (DNA): TGTGCCAGCAGCGAATTTGGGGCCGGGGATTCACCCCTCCACTTT. Translation gives CASSEFGAGDSPLHF.

The gene calls are TRBV9 and TRBJ1-1; 8 nucleotides align to TRBD1. The CDR3 has 16 residues. CDR1 is SGDLS and CDR2 is YYNGEE in the germline V gene. The V and J ends lost 3 bases and 5 bases, in that order; junction bases with no gene match: 12. CDR3 region: CASSARTGGGGTEAFF. CDR3 nucleotide sequence: TGTGCCAGCAGCGCCCGTACAGGGGGTGGAGGTACTGAAGCTTTCTTT.

J is TRBJ1-1 and V is TRBV5-1; 8 nucleotides line up with TRBD1. Germline CDR1 and CDR2: SGHRS and YFSETQ. The CDR3 loop spans 15 amino acids. V dropped 4 bases and J dropped 7; count of bases not matched to a gene: 12. The CDR3 is CASSTAGTGLLEAFF. In DNA form, the CDR3 reads TGCGCCAGCAGCACAGCCGGGACAGGATTACTTGAAGCTTTCTTT. Supplemented by reference TRBV5-1 and TRBJ1-1, the full variable domain reads KAGVTQTPRYLIKTRGQQVTLSCSPISGHRSVSWYQQTPGQGLQFLFEYFSETQRNKGNFPGRFSGRQFSNSRSEMNVSTLELGDSALYLCASSTAGTGLLEAFFGQGTRLTVV.

This clonotype was detected only a few times. This chain joins TRBV7-9 and TRBJ2-2; 10 nucleotides match TRBD2. CDR3 size: 17 residues. After removal of 6 bases from V and 6 bases from J, the junction contained 13 bases not matched to a gene. The V gene's germline CDR1 is SEHNR and CDR2 FQNEAQ (reference sequence). The DNA for the CDR3 is TGTGCCAGCAGAGAAGCGGGAGGGCCTCCGTTTTCCGGGGAGCTGTTTTTT. Residues: CASREAGGPPFSGELFF.

The rearrangement links TRBV6-5 to TRBJ1-1, with TRBD1 as a possible D gene (6 bases). Deletions cut 5 bases from V and 6 bases from J, with 19 bases between. Germline V gene lookup returns CDR1 MNHEY and CDR2 SVGAGI. The CDR3 extends over 15 amino acids. The DNA of the CDR3 is TGTGCCAGCAGTGAAGAGCCCAGGGGTCTGGCTGAAGCTTTCTTT. Its translation: CASSEEPRGLAEAFF.